This T cell receptor beta chain was captured in a study of shared clonotypes between healthy human individuals. Whole-study context: Each donor contributed plates that comprised three CD4 naive, three CD4 memory, two CD8 naive and one CD8 memory.

Terminally differentiated effector memory CD45RA+ cells were left out of the naive CD8 fraction, which was CD45RO-negative and positively selected for CCR7. Profiling relied on immunoSEQ multiplex PCR, and the TCRdb table lists in-frame clones only, not all of them. The sample includes 800,000 to 950,000 clones, just over 95% of them seen just once. V lost 0 bases and J 5 bases, leaving 11 bases between the germline ends. CDR1 is MGHRA, CDR2 YSYEKL, per germline. This CDR3 has 14 amino acids. The sequenced sample consisted of naive CD8+ T cells sorted from blood. V and J are TRBV4-1 and TRBJ2-7, with D possibly being TRBD2 (6 bases). The receptor was derived from a man younger than 45 in good health. The CDR3 coding sequence is TGCGCCAGCAGCCAAGAAGGGACTGGGAACGAGCAGTACTTC. Translating it yields CASSQEGTGNEQYF.